Each of the 21 T cell receptor beta chains below was sequenced from the same sample in a study of early T cells in non-severe SARS-CoV-2 infection. A single record per CDR3 protein comes from TCRdb applying MiXCR to the 5' RACE reads. Of tens of thousands of distinct CDR3 sequences listed, roughly 9% are singletons. This specimen consisted of whole blood, obtained at baseline. The receptors here all came from an adult who was a healthcare worker with PCR-confirmed SARS-CoV-2 infection or an uninfected control (not recorded which).

This clonotype was detected ten times or more. The V and J genes are TRBV18 and TRBJ2-7, with D possibly matching TRBD2 (6 bases). V dropped 6 bases and J dropped 3 bases, with 18 bases sitting between them. The germline gives CDR1 KGHSH, CDR2 LQKENI. This CDR3 is built from 15 residues. Here the CDR3 DNA reads TGTGCCAGCTCTCAAAGGGACTCAGGACACTACGAGCAGTACTTC. This encodes CASSQRDSGHYEQYF.

The chain links TRBV7-8 to TRBJ2-7; D not resolved. CDR3 length equals 11 residues. Germline CDR1 SGHVS, CDR2 FQNEAQ. Trimming took off 6 bases at V and 7 bases at J, with 10 bases between the two ends. In nucleotides, the CDR3 is TGTGCCAGCAGTTCTGGTGTAGAGCAGTACTTC. It yields the protein CASSSGVEQYF.

The chain couples TRBV18 to TRBJ2-6; D gene unclear. V gave up 6 bases and J gave up 4 bases, with 7 bases separating them. The germline V gene has CDR1 KGHSH and CDR2 LQKENI. The CDR3 is 13 residues long. The CDR3 here is CASSPTGANVLTF. In DNA, the CDR3 is TGTGCCAGCTCCCCAACCGGGGCCAACGTCCTGACTTTC. The entire variable domain, with the rest obtained from reference TRBV18 and TRBJ2-6, is as follows: NAGVMQNPRHLVRRRGQEARLRCSPMKGHSHVYWYRQLPEEGLKFMVYLQKENIIDESGMPKERFSAEFPKEGPSILRIQQVVRGDSAAYFCASSPTGANVLTFGAGSRLTVL.

The table lists this clonotype with many counts. V usage is TRBV4-1 and J usage is TRBJ2-7; D is ambiguous. In germline, CDR1 is MGHRA, CDR2 YSYEKL. The CDR3 loop spans 13 amino acids. V was trimmed by 4 bases and J by 3 bases, leaving 10 bases between them. CDR3 protein: CASSPGPDYEQYF. The CDR3 nucleotides are TGCGCCAGCAGCCCTGGGCCCGACTACGAGCAGTACTTC.

This clonotype was seen repeatedly, ten times or more. The chain couples TRBV12-3 or TRBV12-4 to TRBJ2-5; TRBD1 agrees at 9 bases. The CDR3 has 15 residues. Trimming removed 5 bases from V and 5 bases from J; junction bases left unmatched: 9. This CDR3 reads CASSPWDRVSETQYF. In nucleotides, the CDR3 is TGTGCCAGCAGTCCCTGGGACAGGGTATCCGAGACCCAGTACTTC.

V and J are TRBV4-1 and TRBJ2-1; no reliable D call. The CDR3 is 16 amino acids. Germline V CDR1 and CDR2: MGHRA, YSYEKL. Trimming cost V 0 bases and J 2 bases, with 11 bases left between them. This chain's CDR3 is CASSQDHSPPYNEQFF. DNA of the CDR3: TGCGCCAGCAGCCAAGATCACAGTCCCCCCTACAATGAGCAGTTCTTC.

This clonotype was seen repeatedly, ten times or more. The V gene is TRBV7-9, the J gene TRBJ2-2, with a possible D match to TRBD2 (6 bases). This CDR3 is 13 amino acids long. V was clipped by 4 bases and J by 4 bases, with 7 bases between them. CDR1 is SEHNR and CDR2 is FQNEAQ in the germline V gene (reference sequence). Written as DNA, the CDR3 is TGTGCCAGCAGCTCCGGGGGCACCGGGGAGCTGTTTTTT. This codes for CASSSGGTGELFF. The full variable domain, in which reference TRBV7-9 and TRBJ2-2 provide the parts outside the CDR3, is DTGVSQNPRHKITKRGQNVTFRCDPISEHNRLYWYRQTLGQGPEFLTYFQNEAQLEKSRLLSDRFSAERPKGSFSTLEIQRTEQGDSAMYLCASSSGGTGELFFGEGSRLTVL.

The chain carries TRBV11-2 and TRBJ1-6; unclear D gene. The CDR3 consists of 18 residues. CDR1 is SGHAT and CDR2 is FQNNGV in the germline V gene. The ends were cut back, 1 base at V and 7 bases at J, with 20 bases in the middle. The CDR3 DNA reads as TGTGCCAGCAGCTTAGCGGCTAGTCTACTCTCTACGAATTCACCCCTCCACTTT. Translating it yields CASSLAASLLSTNSPLHF.

Ten or more counts support this clonotype. At one boundary the junction diverges from the germline segment, which might be a read error. This chain connects TRBV12-3 or TRBV12-4 to TRBJ1-2, with no clear D. The CDR3 consists of 14 residues. The CDR3 DNA is TGTGCCAGCAGCTTAGGCTGGGGAAAGGGTGGCTACACCTTC. Its translation is CASSLGWGKGGYTF.

The chain has TRBV4-1 and TRBJ2-3; 7 nucleotides line up with TRBD1. The CDR3 has 16 amino acids. Losses at the gene ends were 3 bases for V and 2 bases for J; bases not matched to a gene: 8. The germline CDR1 and CDR2 sequences are MGHRA and YSYEKL. CDR3 coding DNA: TGCGCCAGCAGCCACACGACAGGGAACCACACAGATACGCAGTATTTT. It yields the protein CASSHTTGNHTDTQYF.

This clonotype occurred a few times. The chain combines TRBV19 with TRBJ2-3; TRBD1 or TRBD2 may be the D gene (5 bases each). Trimming took off 9 bases at V and 3 bases at J, with 10 bases between the two ends. The germline CDR1 and CDR2 sequences are LNHDA and SQIVND (reference sequence). This CDR3 has 12 residues. The CDR3 loop reads CASGTATDTQYF. The DNA for the CDR3 is TGTGCCAGCGGGACCGCTACAGATACGCAGTATTTT.

This clonotype was observed many times. The chain links TRBV20-1 to TRBJ2-2; 7 positions agree with TRBD1. There are 15 residues in the CDR3. Per the germline V gene, CDR1 is DFQATT and CDR2 is SNEGSKA (reference sequence). V dropped 2 bases and J dropped 6; count of bases not matched to a gene: 9. The CDR3 sequence: CSARPLGQVPGELFF. CDR3 nucleotides: TGCAGTGCTAGACCCCTCGGACAGGTTCCCGGGGAGCTGTTTTTT.

This clonotype showed up many times. V usage is TRBV4-2 and J usage is TRBJ1-2; D not certain. The CDR3 runs to 17 residues. Per the germline V gene, CDR1 is LGHNA and CDR2 is YNFKEQ. The ends were cut back, 0 bases at V and 5 bases at J, with 19 bases in the middle. The CDR3 bases are TGTGCCAGCAGCCAAGACCCGACACGAGATGGGGAGTATGGCTACACCTTC. Amino acid sequence: CASSQDPTRDGEYGYTF.

Many counts were recorded for this clonotype. The chain recombines TRBV9 with TRBJ2-1, with D unresolved. Germline assignment: CDR1 SGDLS and CDR2 YYNGEE. V was clipped by 0 bases and J by 6 bases, with 10 bases between them. This CDR3 contains 14 residues. The CDR3 protein is CASSVEEFPNEQFF. For the CDR3, the DNA is TGTGCCAGCAGCGTAGAGGAGTTCCCCAATGAGCAGTTCTTC.

This clonotype was seen at least ten times. The V gene is TRBV19, the J gene TRBJ2-4, with 7 bases aligning to TRBD1. V lost 7 bases to trimming and J lost 5 bases; unmatched junction nucleotides: 8. In germline, CDR1 is LNHDA, CDR2 SQIVND (reference sequence). The CDR3 is 14 residues long. The CDR3 region is CASNPTGYQNIQYF. The CDR3 bases are TGTGCCAGTAACCCGACAGGGTACCAAAACATTCAGTACTTC.

In this sample, this clonotype turned up a few times. The DNA of the CDR3 is TGTGCCAGCAATGAGGGCGGGCCTGAAGCTTTCTTT. Its translation: CASNEGGPEAFF. This chain joins TRBV6-1 and TRBJ1-1; no clear D. The CDR3 runs 12 residues. CDR1 and CDR2 from the germline V gene are MNHNS and SASEGT. With 7 bases removed from V and 6 bases from J, the gap between germline ends came to 12 bases.

This clonotype occurred a few times. CDR3 DNA sequence: TGCAGTGCGTACCGAGCGGGGACGCAAGAGCAGTACTTC. Amino acid sequence: CSAYRAGTQEQYF. The chain uses TRBV20-1 and TRBJ2-7, with 7 nucleotides matching TRBD2. Per the germline V gene, CDR1 is DFQATT and CDR2 is SNEGSKA (reference sequence). This CDR3 has 13 amino acids. Trimming took 6 bases from V and 7 from J; bases not matched to a gene: 12.

The gene calls are TRBV3-1 and TRBJ1-1; 7 nucleotides agree with TRBD1. The CDR3 spans 15 residues. Trimming removed 5 bases from V and 5 bases from J; junction bases left unmatched: 11. Germline values: CDR1 LGHDT, CDR2 YNNKEL (reference sequence). CDR3 coding DNA: TGTGCCAGCAGCGGCAGGGACAGTGGTAGTACTGAAGCTTTCTTT. It specifies CASSGRDSGSTEAFF. Looking up the rest from reference TRBV3-1 and TRBJ1-1 gives the full variable domain: DTAVSQTPKYLVTQMGNDKSIKCEQNLGHDTMYWYKQDSKKFLKIMFSYNNKELIINETVPNRFSPKSPDKAHLNLHINSLELGDSAVYFCASSGRDSGSTEAFFGQGTRLTVV.

This clonotype occurred many times. This sequence joins TRBV5-1 and TRBJ2-7; 11 positions match TRBD2. CDR1 is SGHRS and CDR2 is YFSETQ in the germline V gene. V dropped 3 bases and J dropped 3; count of bases not matched to a gene: 2. The CDR3 runs 14 residues. The CDR3 here is CASSSGTSGYEQYF. DNA for the CDR3: TGCGCCAGCAGCTCAGGGACTAGCGGCTACGAGCAGTACTTC.

This clonotype was seen more than once but under ten times. The genes are TRBV30 and TRBJ1-1; the match to TRBD1 covers 7 bases. Unmatched junction bases numbered 7, after V lost 3 bases and J lost 9 bases. From germline, CDR1 is GTSNPN and CDR2 SVGIG (reference sequence). The CDR3 contains 12 residues. CDR3 protein: CAWRPQGGKAFF. In DNA form, the CDR3 reads TGTGCCTGGAGACCGCAGGGGGGGAAAGCTTTCTTT.

This clonotype was recorded a few times. The chain combines TRBV19 with TRBJ2-7, with D possibly TRBD2 on 5 matching bases. V lost 5 bases and J 3 bases, leaving 23 bases between the germline ends. Germline CDR1 and CDR2: LNHDA and SQIVND (reference sequence). This CDR3 spans 17 amino acids. The CDR3 nucleotides are TGTGCCAGTAGTTCGCGACCCCGGACTTACGCTTTCTACGAGCAGTACTTC. This codes for CASSSRPRTYAFYEQYF.